This is a list of T cell receptor beta chains from one sample in a study of cytomegalovirus exposure and HLA in healthy donors. This table comes from immunoSEQ multiplex PCR, and its TCRdb copy is limited to in-frame clones, with some not included. The data contain 60,000 or so clones, 75% to 80% of them singletons. What was sequenced was PBMCs. The source is a female donor in good health and CMV-seronegative. Both conserved end residues are part of each CDR3. The D gene is left open where the match is weak. Clone size, where shown, is once, few, many, or a class for clones that have expanded.

v_gene	j_gene	abundance	d_gene	CDR3nt	CDR3aa
TRBV20-1	TRBJ2-7	few	TRBD1	TGCAGTGCTGACAGGGCTTACGAGCAGTACTTC	CSADRAYEQYF
TRBV30	TRBJ1-6	few	NA	TGTGCCTGGAGTTCAGGCGCAGGGACTAGAATCAATTCACCCCTCCACTTT	CAWSSGAGTRINSPLHF
TRBV2	TRBJ2-1	NA	NA	TGTGCCAGCAGTGAAGCGGTAGGTCAGGGCCAGTTCTTC	CASSEAVGQGQFF
TRBV10-3	TRBJ2-1	NA	NA	TGTGCCATCAGCATAACGGGAGTAATGTTCTTC	CAISITGVMFF
TRBV10-3	TRBJ2-5	NA	NA	TGTGCCATCAGTGAAACAGGGCTTCACCAAGAGACCCAGTACTTC	CAISETGLHQETQYF
TRBV30	TRBJ2-1	few	TRBD2	TGTGCCTGGAGTTATGCGGGGGGGCAGTTCTTC	CAWSYAGGQFF
TRBV2	TRBJ2-3	few	NA	TGTGCCAGCAGGGGACTTTCGGCGGCAACCACAGATACGCAGTATTTT	CASRGLSAATTDTQYF
TRBV18	TRBJ1-1	NA	NA	TGTGCCAGCTCACTTGACTCGAACACTGAAGCTTTCTTT	CASSLDSNTEAFF
TRBV5-1	TRBJ2-3	NA	TRBD2	TGCGCCAGCAGCTTGGCTGGGACTAGCGGGGGTCCCACAGATACGCAGTATTTT	CASSLAGTSGGPTDTQYF
TRBV27	TRBJ1-1	NA	TRBD1	TGTGCCAGCAGTTTGGGACAGGGACTGAACACTGAAGCTTTCTTT	CASSLGQGLNTEAFF
TRBV28	TRBJ1-3	few	TRBD1	TGTGCCAGCAGCGAACAGGGGGCCGTCTCTGGAAACACCATATATTTT	CASSEQGAVSGNTIYF
TRBV7-2	TRBJ2-7	NA	TRBD2	TGTGCCAGCAGCTTTGCAGGGACTAGCGACCCCTACGAGCAGTACTTC	CASSFAGTSDPYEQYF
TRBV19	TRBJ1-5	NA	TRBD1	TGTGCCAGTAGCCGGAGGACAGGGGGTTCCAATCAGCCCCAGCATTTT	CASSRRTGGSNQPQHF
TRBV30	TRBJ1-5	NA	TRBD1	TGTGCCTGGAGTAAGACAGGGGATCAGCCCCAGCATTTT	CAWSKTGDQPQHF
TRBV18	TRBJ2-7	NA	NA	TGTGCCAGCTCACGGGACTCCGGGTACGAGCAGTACTTC	CASSRDSGYEQYF
TRBV14	TRBJ2-5	NA	TRBD1	TGTGCCAGCAGCCAAGTAACAGGGGGAAGAGAGACCCAGTACTTC	CASSQVTGGRETQYF
TRBV9	TRBJ2-3	NA	NA	TGTGCCAGCAGCTTCGGACTGAACCGAAGATCAGATACGCAGTATTTT	CASSFGLNRRSDTQYF
TRBV11-2	TRBJ2-1	NA	TRBD2	TGTGCCAGCAGCTTGTTGCGGGGGACCGGCGAGCAGTTCTTC	CASSLLRGTGEQFF
TRBV2	TRBJ1-3	NA	NA	TGTGCCAGCTGGGACAAGGGCTCTGGAAACACCATATATTTT	CASWDKGSGNTIYF
TRBV6-4	TRBJ2-3	NA	NA	TGTGCCAGCAGTATGGCGGGAAGCACAGATACGCAGTATTTT	CASSMAGSTDTQYF
TRBV4-2	TRBJ1-4	NA	NA	TGTGCCAGCAGCCAAGTATCTTCAGGGGCAGGCGGAGAAAAACTGTTTTTT	CASSQVSSGAGGEKLFF
TRBV7-8	TRBJ2-5	NA	TRBD1	TGTGCCAGCAGCTTAGGAGGGACAGGGGGTGTTCGAGAGACCCAGTACTTC	CASSLGGTGGVRETQYF
TRBV5-1	TRBJ2-6	NA	NA	TGCGCCAGCAGCTTGAACGGTATTGGGGCCAACGTCCTGACTTTC	CASSLNGIGANVLTF
TRBV23-1	TRBJ1-6	once	NA	TGCGCCAGCAGTCAAATCCGGAGGGGAGGGGCTGGCAACGCCAATTCACCCCTCCACTTT	CASSQIRRGGAGNANSPLHF
TRBV5-4	TRBJ1-2	NA	NA	TGTGCCAGCAGCTTGGGGGCCGGGGAAGGCTACACCTTC	CASSLGAGEGYTF
TRBV7-3	TRBJ2-7	NA	TRBD1	TGTGCCAGCAGCTCGGGGACAGGGGATGAGCAGTACTTC	CASSSGTGDEQYF
TRBV25-1	TRBJ2-6	NA	NA	TGTGCCAGCAGTGAGAGAACAGGGAGGGCTGGGGCCAACGTCCTGACTTTC	CASSERTGRAGANVLTF
TRBV6-5	TRBJ1-3	NA	NA	TGTGCCAGCAGTTACCGTGGGAGATCTGGAAACACCATATATTTT	CASSYRGRSGNTIYF
TRBV19	TRBJ2-3	NA	TRBD2	TGTGCCAGTAGGGGCCAGACCTCGGGACTAGCGGTAAACACAGATACGCAGTATTTT	CASRGQTSGLAVNTDTQYF
TRBV6-1	TRBJ2-2	NA	NA	TGTGCCAGCAGTGAAATGGGTGCAGGGTCTCAAATCACCGGGGAGCTGTTTTTT	CASSEMGAGSQITGELFF
TRBV28	TRBJ1-3	NA	TRBD1	TGTGCCAGTGGGGACAGCTCTGGAAACACCATATATTTT	CASGDSSGNTIYF
TRBV2	TRBJ1-4	NA	TRBD1	TGTGCCAGCAGTGAGACAGGGGAAAAACTGTTTTTT	CASSETGEKLFF
TRBV10-2	TRBJ2-1	few	TRBD2	TGCGCCACGACGGGACTAGCGGGAGACAATGAGCAGTTCTTC	CATTGLAGDNEQFF
TRBV7-8	TRBJ2-2	NA	NA	TGTGCCAGCATACAGGGAGCGAGCACCGGGGAGCTGTTTTTT	CASIQGASTGELFF
TRBV10-3	TRBJ2-7	NA	NA	TGTGCCATCAGGGGGACTTCCTACGAGCAGTACTTC	CAIRGTSYEQYF
TRBV15	TRBJ1-2	NA	TRBD1	TGTGCCACCAGCAGAGGGGGACAGGGAGTTGGTCAACGTATCTACTATGGCTACACCTTC	CATSRGGQGVGQRIYYGYTF
TRBV5-1	TRBJ2-2	NA	NA	TGCGCCAGCAGCTGGCCGGAAAAGGCTAGGAATACCGGGGAGCTGTTTTTT	CASSWPEKARNTGELFF
TRBV19	TRBJ1-2	NA	NA	TGTGCCAGTACCTCCACGGGTACAGGGAGCTATGGCTACACCTTC	CASTSTGTGSYGYTF
TRBV6-1	TRBJ1-3	NA	NA	TGTGCCAGCCACCTTACAGGCGGTGGAAACACCATATATTTT	CASHLTGGGNTIYF
TRBV9	TRBJ1-3	NA	NA	TGTGCCAGCAGCGTGTCAGGGCCTGGAAACACCATATATTTT	CASSVSGPGNTIYF
TRBV29-1	TRBJ2-7	NA	TRBD2	TGCAGCGTTCGAAGCGGGACTAGCGGGATGTACGAGCAGTACTTC	CSVRSGTSGMYEQYF
TRBV27	TRBJ1-2	NA	NA	TGTGCCAGCAGTTTTTCCGGGTATGGCTACACCTTC	CASSFSGYGYTF